These T cell receptor beta chains were read from a single sample in a study of immune evolution from preneoplasia to lung adenocarcinoma. Clones were read by immunoSEQ multiplex PCR, and TCRdb kept only the in-frame ones, dropping some. The sample carries 7,500 to 9,000 clones, 65% to 90% recorded once. The source material was FFPE invasive lung adenocarcinoma tissue. All receptors come from a person between 50 and 60 years old with lung adenocarcinoma. Each CDR3 is given with its conserved first and last residue. The D gene is left open where the match is weak. Size is stated for part of the rows, as once, few or many counts, or as a class when the clone is expanded.

clone size,J gene,D gene,V gene,CDR3 protein,CDR3 DNA
few,TRBJ1-2,TRBD1,TRBV6-1,CASSTHGQANYGYTF,TGTGCCAGCAGTACCCACGGACAGGCGAACTATGGCTACACCTTC
-,TRBJ2-6,-,TRBV7-9,CASSPLTGANVLTF,TGTGCCAGCAGCCCCCTTACCGGGGCCAACGTCCTGACTTTC
-,TRBJ1-1,-,TRBV7-9,CASSLEVGGYNTEAFF,TGTGCCAGCAGCTTAGAGGTAGGGGGGTACAACACTGAAGCTTTCTTT
-,TRBJ1-6,TRBD1,TRBV11-2,CASSFDREGGMGFISPLHF,TGTGCCAGCAGCTTCGACAGGGAAGGGGGTATGGGTTTTATTTCACCCCTCCACTTT
-,TRBJ2-7,-,TRBV27,CASISRIRTYPYEQYF,TGTGCCAGCATCTCGAGGATTCGGACATACCCCTACGAGCAGTACTTC
-,TRBJ2-3,-,TRBV11-2,CASTPRSSWPDTQYF,TGTGCCAGCACCCCCAGGTCTAGCTGGCCAGATACGCAGTATTTT
once,TRBJ2-5,-,TRBV5-1,CASSSTVETQYF,TGCGCCAGCAGCTCCACAGTCGAGACCCAGTACTTC
-,TRBJ2-7,-,TRBV20-1,CSASSSYEQYF,TGCAGTGCTAGTAGTAGCTACGAGCAGTACTTC
-,TRBJ1-3,-,TRBV15,CATSRGVYDISGNTIYF,TGTGCCACCAGCAGAGGGGTCTACGACATCTCTGGAAACACCATATATTTT
-,TRBJ2-3,-,TRBV5-1,CASSLGAPHPDTQYF,TGCGCCAGCAGCTTGGGGGCACCCCATCCAGATACGCAGTATTTT
large,TRBJ2-7,TRBD2,TRBV6-1,CASSEASGGPLGEQYF,TGTGCCAGCAGTGAAGCTAGCGGGGGGCCGTTGGGTGAGCAGTACTTC
-,TRBJ1-3,-,TRBV18,CASSPLSTASGNTIYF,TGTGCCAGCTCACCATTGTCAACAGCCTCTGGAAACACCATATATTTT
-,TRBJ1-3,TRBD1,TRBV28,CASTRQGANTIYF,TGTGCCAGCACACGACAGGGAGCAAACACCATATATTTT
-,TRBJ2-5,TRBD1,TRBV6-6,CATSRTGFSQETQYF,TGTGCCACCTCCCGGACAGGGTTTTCTCAAGAGACCCAGTACTTC
-,TRBJ2-3,-,TRBV5-8,CASSLNRADTQYF,TGTGCCAGCAGCTTGAATAGGGCAGATACGCAGTATTTT
-,TRBJ2-5,-,TRBV7-2,CASSLVEGTREATQYF,TGTGCCAGCAGCTTAGTGGAAGGGACTCGTGAGGCGACCCAGTACTTC
-,TRBJ2-2,-,TRBV7-8,CASSLDAGANTGELFF,TGTGCCAGCAGCTTAGACGCGGGTGCGAACACCGGGGAGCTGTTTTTT
-,TRBJ1-2,-,TRBV11-2,CASSPAGLVYVGYTF,TGTGCCAGCAGCCCCGCAGGCCTAGTATATGTCGGCTACACCTTC
-,TRBJ1-2,-,TRBV5-6,CASSLGHGYTF,TGTGCCAGCAGCTTGGGACATGGCTACACCTTC
-,TRBJ2-7,-,TRBV13,CASSLEPYYEQYF,TGTGCCAGCAGCTTAGAACCTTACTACGAGCAGTACTTC
-,TRBJ2-7,TRBD2,TRBV4-1,CASRPTSGRAGYEQYF,TGCGCCAGCAGACCGACTAGCGGGAGGGCCGGGTACGAGCAGTACTTC
-,TRBJ1-2,TRBD1,TRBV27,CASSKTGTSGGYTF,TGTGCCAGCAGTAAGACAGGGACGTCCGGTGGCTACACCTTC
-,TRBJ2-4,TRBD1,TRBV11-3,CASSSRDRVRAKNIQYF,TGTGCCAGCAGCTCACGGGACAGGGTGAGGGCCAAAAACATTCAGTACTTC
-,TRBJ1-2,-,TRBV6-1,CASHLGQGYGYTF,TGTGCCAGCCACCTCGGACAAGGCTATGGCTACACCTTC
-,TRBJ1-1,-,TRBV5-1,CASSQQGFRIGNTEAFF,TGCGCCAGCAGCCAACAAGGGTTTAGGATTGGGAACACTGAAGCTTTCTTT
-,TRBJ2-3,TRBD2,TRBV29-1,CSVFSGVPDTQYF,TGCAGCGTTTTTAGCGGGGTGCCAGATACGCAGTATTTT
-,TRBJ2-7,TRBD2,TRBV6-1,CASGPGGVHEQYF,TGTGCCAGCGGGCCGGGAGGTGTCCACGAGCAGTACTTC
-,TRBJ1-5,TRBD1,TRBV27,CASSLDRGWHQPQHF,TGTGCCAGCAGTTTGGACAGGGGATGGCATCAGCCCCAGCATTTT
-,TRBJ1-2,TRBD1,TRBV7-9,CASSLEGGAWDTF,TGTGCCAGCAGCTTAGAAGGGGGCGCTTGGGACACCTTC
-,TRBJ2-4,-,TRBV5-6,CASSVEGAKNIQYF,TGTGCCAGCAGCGTGGAGGGTGCCAAAAACATTCAGTACTTC
-,TRBJ1-1,TRBD1,TRBV30,CAWSTQGDTEAFF,TGTGCCTGGAGTACACAGGGGGACACTGAAGCTTTCTTT
-,TRBJ1-2,-,TRBV5-1,CASSWDGSANYGYTF,TGCGCCAGCAGCTGGGACGGATCAGCTAACTATGGCTACACCTTC
once,TRBJ2-6,TRBD2,TRBV27,CASSFGGSSGANVLTF,TGTGCCAGCAGTTTCGGGGGGAGCTCTGGGGCCAACGTCCTGACTTTC
-,TRBJ1-2,TRBD1,TRBV9,CASSAQGTGGYTF,TGTGCCAGCAGCGCACAGGGGACCGGTGGCTACACCTTC
-,TRBJ2-3,TRBD1,TRBV5-1,CASSLDTGGFTDTQYF,TGCGCCAGCAGCTTGGATACAGGGGGGTTCACAGATACGCAGTATTTT
once,TRBJ2-5,TRBD2,TRBV11-3,CASSPAGVETQYF,TGTGCCAGCAGCCCTGCGGGGGTAGAGACCCAGTACTTC
-,TRBJ2-3,TRBD2,TRBV2,CASRPGLAGPTRQYF,TGTGCCAGCAGACCGGGACTAGCGGGGCCCACCAGGCAGTATTTT
-,TRBJ2-7,TRBD2,TRBV18,CASSPQRGFYEQYF,TGTGCCAGCTCACCACAGCGGGGCTTCTACGAGCAGTACTTC
few,TRBJ1-1,-,TRBV7-3,CASSPGHQSTEAFF,TGTGCCAGCAGCCCGGGACACCAGAGCACTGAAGCTTTCTTT
-,TRBJ1-2,-,TRBV30,CAWSVAGILYGYTF,TGTGCCTGGAGTGTGGCGGGCATCCTCTATGGCTACACCTTC
-,TRBJ2-7,TRBD1,TRBV29-1,CSVPGQGAWEQYF,TGCAGCGTTCCGGGACAGGGAGCCTGGGAGCAGTACTTC
few,TRBJ2-3,-,TRBV5-1,CASSRGTFPTDTQYF,TGCGCCAGCAGCAGAGGGACTTTTCCCACAGATACGCAGTATTTT